These 9 T cell receptor beta chains were all obtained from the same sample, sequenced in a study of spatial heterogeneity in lung cancer. Overall study results and limits: Counts of expanded intratumoral alpha and beta TCRs tracked tumor mutation counts.

No antigens are known for them. TCRdb itself ran the 5' RACE reads through MiXCR, one entry per CDR3 protein. The sample includes around 26,000 distinct CDR3 sequences, approximately 10% of them seen just once. Noted time point: sample taken at primary tumor resection. The sample here was lung tumor tissue, taken at surgery. These TCRs come from a male donor with early-stage non-small cell lung cancer.

The sample holds many counts of this clonotype. The chain combines TRBV20-1 with TRBJ1-3; D not resolved. The germline gives CDR1 DFQATT, CDR2 SNEGSKA (reference sequence). This CDR3 comprises 14 residues. Trimming pared 4 bases from V and 0 bases from J, leaving 10 bases between. The CDR3 sequence is CSAISTNSGNTIYF. CDR3 nucleotides: TGCAGTGCTATTAGTACGAACTCTGGAAACACCATATATTTT.

The chain uses TRBV5-5 and TRBJ1-3, with no clear D. CDR1 and CDR2 (germline): SGHKS, YYEKEE (reference sequence). The CDR3 spans 15 residues. The V end lost 0 bases, the J end lost 2 bases, and 9 bases lay between the germline ends. CDR3 DNA: TGTGCCAGCAGCTTGGTGCCCGAGGCTGGAAACACCATATATTTT. It translates to CASSLVPEAGNTIYF.

This clonotype has a count of ten or more. The chain has TRBV28 and TRBJ2-7; D possibly corresponds to TRBD1 (5 bases). Germline CDR1 MDHEN, CDR2 SYDVKM. Trimming left V 6 bases short and J 0 bases short, with 9 bases between. The CDR3 has 13 residues. CDR3 in DNA: TGTGCCAGCAGCATCGACAGCTCCTACGAGCAGTACTTC. Translation gives CASSIDSSYEQYF.

A single count supports this clonotype. V and J are TRBV30 and TRBJ2-3; D is possibly TRBD1 or TRBD2 (7 bases each). Trimming shortened V by 4 bases and J by 2 bases, and 13 bases separated the two germline ends. Germline V gives CDR1 GTSNPN, CDR2 SVGIG (reference sequence). The CDR3 has 14 amino acids. The CDR3: CAWTPGGATDTQYF. Here the CDR3 DNA reads TGTGCCTGGACACCAGGGGGGGCCACAGATACGCAGTATTTT.

This clonotype occurred many times. This rearrangement joins TRBV6-5 to TRBJ1-4, with D perhaps TRBD1 (6 bases). Trimming took off 2 bases at V and 3 bases at J, with 10 bases between the two ends. Germline CDR1 is MNHEY and CDR2 is SVGAGI. The length of the CDR3 is 15 residues. The CDR3 DNA follows: TGTGCCAGCAGTTACCGGCGGGGGCCTAATGAAAAACTGTTTTTT. Translation gives CASSYRRGPNEKLFF.

To note about this clonotype: Without the conserved terminal phenylalanine or tryptophan, this CDR3 likely stems from a read error. This chain joins TRBV29-1 and TRBJ1-1; D not certain. This CDR3 has 12 residues. Per germline, CDR1 SQVTM and CDR2 ANQGSEA. The V and J ends lost 6 bases and 1 base respectively, with 9 bases between them. This CDR3 is CSVVRENTEAFL. CDR3 nucleotide sequence: TGCAGCGTCGTGAGGGAGAACACTGAAGCTTTCCTT.

Ten or more counts support this clonotype. Likely a read error: the CDR3 ends without its conserved phenylalanine or tryptophan. The CDR3 loop reads CASSVRQGFPGELFL. In nucleotides, the CDR3 is TGTGCCAGCAGTGTGCGTCAGGGTTTTCCCGGGGAGCTGTTTCTT. The genes are TRBV2 and TRBJ2-2, with a weak D call TRBD1 (5 bases). The V gene lost 4 bases and the J gene lost 6 bases, with 15 bases spanning the gap. The V gene's germline CDR1 is SNHLY and CDR2 FYNNEI. This CDR3 is built from 15 residues.

In its sample, this clonotype ranks as medium-sized. The J gene is TRBJ1-6, the V gene TRBV6-1; D unclear. Germline loops: CDR1 MNHNS, CDR2 SASEGT. Trimming shortened V by 6 bases and J by 4 bases, and 10 bases separated the two germline ends. The CDR3 is made up of 14 amino acids. The DNA of the CDR3 is TGTGCCAGCAGAGGCGGGCTGTATAATTCACCCCTCCACTTT. Its protein is CASRGGLYNSPLHF.

The V call is TRBV24-1, the J call TRBJ1-1; D remains unclear. Per the germline V gene, CDR1 is KGHDR and CDR2 is SFDVKD. CDR3 size: 14 residues. Trimming cost V 7 bases and J 3 bases, with 14 bases left between them. This chain's CDR3 is CATSPSGRYTEAFF. CDR3 sequence (DNA): TGTGCCACCAGCCCATCGGGCAGATACACTGAAGCTTTCTTT.